A selection of T cell receptor beta chains follows, all from one sample in a study of blood T cells in healthy people across ages. MiXCR, run by TCRdb on the 5' RACE reads, gives a single entry per CDR3 protein. Of over 1,300,000 distinct CDR3 sequences in the sample, 55% to 75% were seen once. The sample comprised blood. Receptor source: a man younger than 35 in good health. Both conserved end residues are part of each CDR3. Clone size is given for some rows only: seen once, a few or many times, or a class if the clone is expanded.

J gene: TRBJ2-5
clone size: -
V gene: TRBV20-1
CDR3 protein: CSAGRVERYF

J gene: TRBJ2-3
clone size: few
V gene: TRBV5-1
CDR3 protein: CASGTRGTTDTQYF

J gene: TRBJ1-1
clone size: -
V gene: TRBV7-9
CDR3 protein: CASSLSFF

J gene: TRBJ1-1
clone size: -
V gene: TRBV27
CDR3 protein: CASSLDGQGRTEAFF

J gene: TRBJ2-3
clone size: -
V gene: TRBV5-1
CDR3 protein: CASSGPGLAGAYTDTQYF

J gene: TRBJ2-3
clone size: -
V gene: TRBV7-2
CDR3 protein: CASGRDRGTDTQYF

J gene: TRBJ2-1
clone size: -
V gene: TRBV4-1
CDR3 protein: CASSQDRFGGNEQFF

J gene: TRBJ1-2
clone size: -
V gene: TRBV12-3/TRBV12-4
CDR3 protein: CASSPGGAHYGYTF

J gene: TRBJ2-2
clone size: few
V gene: TRBV5-1
CDR3 protein: CASSLVATVAGELFF

J gene: TRBJ2-1
clone size: many
V gene: TRBV4-1
CDR3 protein: CASSPQGQAAYYNEQFF

J gene: TRBJ2-7
clone size: few
V gene: TRBV10-3
CDR3 protein: CAISESTDPQGAYEQYF

J gene: TRBJ1-6
clone size: few
V gene: TRBV6-1
CDR3 protein: CASTSWNSPLHF

J gene: TRBJ2-1
clone size: few
V gene: TRBV7-9
CDR3 protein: CASSLSTGTYNEQFF

J gene: TRBJ2-7
clone size: -
V gene: TRBV25-1
CDR3 protein: CASSEYQGGDYEQYF

J gene: TRBJ2-5
clone size: -
V gene: TRBV27
CDR3 protein: CASRPGQIGETQYF

J gene: TRBJ2-7
clone size: -
V gene: TRBV20-1
CDR3 protein: CSANNHRDRGRYEQYF

J gene: TRBJ2-1
clone size: few
V gene: TRBV20-1
CDR3 protein: CSARSGYNNEQFF

J gene: TRBJ2-2
clone size: few
V gene: TRBV25-1
CDR3 protein: CASTLKAGHGELFF

J gene: TRBJ2-6
clone size: -
V gene: TRBV10-3
CDR3 protein: CAITDRGLGGANVLTF

J gene: TRBJ2-7
clone size: once
V gene: TRBV14
CDR3 protein: CASSQPRPGTAYEQYF

J gene: TRBJ2-7
clone size: -
V gene: TRBV20-1
CDR3 protein: CSARDVSLGAEQYF

J gene: TRBJ2-5
clone size: -
V gene: TRBV6-5
CDR3 protein: CASSYQRGTQETQYF

J gene: -
clone size: -
V gene: TRBV5-1
CDR3 protein: CASSTTSGRAVEQYF

J gene: TRBJ1-2
clone size: -
V gene: TRBV28
CDR3 protein: CASSSPGGGGYGYTF

J gene: TRBJ2-5
clone size: few
V gene: TRBV4-1
CDR3 protein: CASSQDGVRTGSETQYF

J gene: TRBJ2-7
clone size: -
V gene: TRBV9
CDR3 protein: CASSPRRVPLSEQYF

J gene: TRBJ2-1
clone size: -
V gene: TRBV15
CDR3 protein: CATSSGGRSYNEQFF

J gene: TRBJ2-4
clone size: -
V gene: TRBV6-5
CDR3 protein: CASSPIAGQQNIQYF

J gene: TRBJ1-1
clone size: -
V gene: TRBV4-3
CDR3 protein: CASSHGQGTAEAFF

J gene: TRBJ2-1
clone size: many
V gene: TRBV6-4
CDR3 protein: CASSRTGLGFAEQFF

J gene: TRBJ2-3
clone size: -
V gene: TRBV20-1
CDR3 protein: CSTRSGLRGFTDTQYF

J gene: TRBJ2-7
clone size: -
V gene: TRBV7-6
CDR3 protein: CASSSQRALASYEQYF

J gene: TRBJ2-1
clone size: -
V gene: TRBV20-1
CDR3 protein: CSAFRDRVVREQFF

J gene: TRBJ2-3
clone size: -
V gene: TRBV20-1
CDR3 protein: CSAASAGYTDTQYF

J gene: TRBJ1-4
clone size: -
V gene: TRBV5-1
CDR3 protein: CASSPGQGSNEELFF

J gene: TRBJ2-1
clone size: few
V gene: TRBV20-1
CDR3 protein: CSASGVAGVEQFF

J gene: TRBJ2-3
clone size: -
V gene: TRBV4-1
CDR3 protein: CASSQADPDTQYF

J gene: TRBJ1-2
clone size: -
V gene: TRBV20-1
CDR3 protein: CSARDMDYGYTF

J gene: TRBJ1-1
clone size: -
V gene: TRBV20-1
CDR3 protein: CSAGPLYTEAFF

J gene: TRBJ2-4
clone size: few
V gene: TRBV3-1
CDR3 protein: CASSQDILAKNIQYF

J gene: TRBJ2-2
clone size: -
V gene: TRBV12-3/TRBV12-4
CDR3 protein: CASSAGSGELFF

J gene: TRBJ1-5
clone size: -
V gene: TRBV25-1
CDR3 protein: CASSESNDSNQPQHF

J gene: TRBJ1-2
clone size: once
V gene: TRBV14
CDR3 protein: CASSRGAPGADYGYTF

J gene: TRBJ1-5
clone size: -
V gene: TRBV7-2
CDR3 protein: CASSLQSYSNQPQHF

J gene: TRBJ1-6
clone size: -
V gene: TRBV25-1
CDR3 protein: CASMGQGMNSPLHF

J gene: TRBJ2-3
clone size: -
V gene: TRBV15
CDR3 protein: CATSSVTSGRPTDTQYF